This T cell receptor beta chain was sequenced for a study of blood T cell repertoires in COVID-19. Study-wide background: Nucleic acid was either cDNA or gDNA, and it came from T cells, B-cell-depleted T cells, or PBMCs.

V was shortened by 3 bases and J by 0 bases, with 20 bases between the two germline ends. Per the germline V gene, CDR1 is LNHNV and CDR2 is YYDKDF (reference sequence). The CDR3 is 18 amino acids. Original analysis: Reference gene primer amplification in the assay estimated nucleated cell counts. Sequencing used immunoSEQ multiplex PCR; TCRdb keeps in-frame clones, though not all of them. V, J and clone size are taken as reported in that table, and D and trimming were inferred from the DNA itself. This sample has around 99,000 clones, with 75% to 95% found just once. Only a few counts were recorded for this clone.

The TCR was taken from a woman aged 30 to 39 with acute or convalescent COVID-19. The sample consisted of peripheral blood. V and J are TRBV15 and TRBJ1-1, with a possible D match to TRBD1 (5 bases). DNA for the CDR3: TGTGCCACCAGCAGGGGGGGGGAACTAGGAAACATGAACACTGAAGCTTTCTTT. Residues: CATSRGGELGNMNTEAFF. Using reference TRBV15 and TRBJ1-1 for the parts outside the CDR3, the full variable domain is DAMVIQNPRYQVTQFGKPVTLSCSQTLNHNVMYWYQQKSSQAPKLLFHYYDKDFNNEADTPDNFQSRRPNTSFCFLDIRSPGLGDTAMYLCATSRGGELGNMNTEAFFGQGTRLTVV.